A single TCR beta chain is shown here with its context. How the authors handled the data: It was from reference gene primer amplification that nucleated cell counts were estimated. Sequenced by immunoSEQ multiplex PCR; TCRdb stores in-frame clones only, minus some. From that table come the V and J calls and clone size; the DNA was used to work out D and trimming. The sample has roughly 150,000 clones, more than 65% seen once; the top ten hold roughly 8%. The sample comes from a study of blood T cell repertoires in COVID-19. Study-wide background: Sites across the United States, Italy and Spain contributed samples from acute and convalescent COVID-19.

CDR1 MNHEY and CDR2 SVGAGI come from the germline V gene. Trimming took 7 bases from V and 5 from J, leaving 15 bases between them. This CDR3 has 15 amino acids. The V and J genes are TRBV6-5 and TRBJ1-6; no clear D gene. This sequence originates from a woman in her sixties or seventies with COVID-19, enrolled during active disease. Sequenced input: peripheral blood. CDR3 sequence reads: CASTRDISNNSPLHF. CDR3 bases: TGTGCCAGCACCCGAGACATTTCGAATAATTCACCCCTCCACTTT.